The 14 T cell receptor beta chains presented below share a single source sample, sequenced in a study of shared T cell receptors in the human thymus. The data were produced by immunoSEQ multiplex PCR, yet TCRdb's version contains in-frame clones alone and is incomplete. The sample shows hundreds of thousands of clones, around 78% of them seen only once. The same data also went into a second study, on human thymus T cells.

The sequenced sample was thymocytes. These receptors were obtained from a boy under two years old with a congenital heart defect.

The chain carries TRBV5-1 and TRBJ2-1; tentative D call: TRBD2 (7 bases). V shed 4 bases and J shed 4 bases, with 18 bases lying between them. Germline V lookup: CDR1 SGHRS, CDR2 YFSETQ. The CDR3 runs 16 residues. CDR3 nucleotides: TGCGCCAGCAGCCCAGGGGAGGGGACATTATACAATGAGCAGTTCTTC. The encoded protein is CASSPGEGTLYNEQFF.

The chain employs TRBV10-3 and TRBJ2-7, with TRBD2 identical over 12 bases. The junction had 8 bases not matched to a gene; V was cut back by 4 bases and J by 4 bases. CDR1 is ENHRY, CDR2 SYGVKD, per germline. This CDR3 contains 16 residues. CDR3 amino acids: CAISAPTSGRTYEQYF. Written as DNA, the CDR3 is TGTGCCATCAGTGCACCGACTAGCGGGAGAACGTACGAGCAGTACTTC.

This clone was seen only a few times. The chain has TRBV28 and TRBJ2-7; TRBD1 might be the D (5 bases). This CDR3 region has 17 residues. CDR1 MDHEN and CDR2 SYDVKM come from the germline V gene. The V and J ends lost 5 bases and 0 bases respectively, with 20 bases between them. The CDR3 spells CASSLHGDQGPSYEQYF. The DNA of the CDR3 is TGTGCCAGCAGTCTACACGGAGACCAGGGCCCCTCCTACGAGCAGTACTTC.

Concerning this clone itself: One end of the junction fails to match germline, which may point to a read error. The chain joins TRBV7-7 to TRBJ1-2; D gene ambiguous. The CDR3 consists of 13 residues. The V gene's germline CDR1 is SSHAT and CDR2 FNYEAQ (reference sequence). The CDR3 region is CASSPLSDYGYTF. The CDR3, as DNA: TGTGCTAGCAGCCCACTCAGCGACTATGGCTACACCTTC.

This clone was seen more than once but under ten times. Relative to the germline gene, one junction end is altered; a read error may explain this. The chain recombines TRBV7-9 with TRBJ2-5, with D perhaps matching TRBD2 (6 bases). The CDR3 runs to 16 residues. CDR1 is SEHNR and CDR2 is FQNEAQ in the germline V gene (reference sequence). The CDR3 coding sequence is TGTGCCAGCAGTTTAGAGGGTGGGAGGTCGCAAGAGACCCAGTACTTC. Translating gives CASSLEGGRSQETQYF.

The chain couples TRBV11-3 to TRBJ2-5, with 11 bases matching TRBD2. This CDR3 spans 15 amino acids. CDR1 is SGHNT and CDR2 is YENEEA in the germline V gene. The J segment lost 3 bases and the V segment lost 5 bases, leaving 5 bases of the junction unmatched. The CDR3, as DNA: TGTGCCAGCAGCATAGGTAGCGGGAGGGAAGAGACCCAGTACTTC. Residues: CASSIGSGREETQYF.

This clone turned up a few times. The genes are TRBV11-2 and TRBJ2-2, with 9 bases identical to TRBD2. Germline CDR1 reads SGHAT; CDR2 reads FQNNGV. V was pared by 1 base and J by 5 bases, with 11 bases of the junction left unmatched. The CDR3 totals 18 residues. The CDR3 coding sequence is TGTGCCAGCAGCTTAGTGAGCGGCGGGAGGGCTCAGACCGGGGAGCTGTTTTTT. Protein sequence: CASSLVSGGRAQTGELFF.

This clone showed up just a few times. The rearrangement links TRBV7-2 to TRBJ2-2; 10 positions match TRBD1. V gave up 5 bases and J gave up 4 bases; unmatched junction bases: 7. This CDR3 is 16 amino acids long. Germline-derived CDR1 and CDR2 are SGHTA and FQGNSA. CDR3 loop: CASSRGWTGGTGELFF. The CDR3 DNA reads TGTGCCAGCAGCCGGGGCTGGACAGGGGGCACCGGGGAGCTGTTTTTT.

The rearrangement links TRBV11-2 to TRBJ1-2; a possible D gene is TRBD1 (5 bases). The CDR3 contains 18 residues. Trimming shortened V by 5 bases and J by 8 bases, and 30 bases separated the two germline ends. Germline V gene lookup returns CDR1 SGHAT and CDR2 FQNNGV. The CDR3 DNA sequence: TGTGCCAGCAGCAATCACGTTGACAGCGGGATCCTCTCGGAGGGCTACACCTTC. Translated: CASSNHVDSGILSEGYTF.

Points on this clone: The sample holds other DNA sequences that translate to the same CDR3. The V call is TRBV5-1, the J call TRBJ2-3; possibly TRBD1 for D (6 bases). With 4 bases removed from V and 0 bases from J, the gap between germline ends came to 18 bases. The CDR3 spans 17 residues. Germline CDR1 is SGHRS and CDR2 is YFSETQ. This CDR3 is CASSGEEDRGSTDTQYF. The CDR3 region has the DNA TGCGCCAGCAGCGGCGAGGAGGACAGAGGGAGCACAGATACGCAGTATTTT.

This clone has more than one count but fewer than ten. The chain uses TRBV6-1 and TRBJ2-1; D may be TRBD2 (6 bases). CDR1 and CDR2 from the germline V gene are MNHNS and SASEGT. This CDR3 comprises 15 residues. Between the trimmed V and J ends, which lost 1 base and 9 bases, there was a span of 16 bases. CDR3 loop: CASSEGCWGESEQFF. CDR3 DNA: TGTGCCAGCAGTGAAGGCTGTTGGGGGGAGAGTGAGCAGTTCTTC.

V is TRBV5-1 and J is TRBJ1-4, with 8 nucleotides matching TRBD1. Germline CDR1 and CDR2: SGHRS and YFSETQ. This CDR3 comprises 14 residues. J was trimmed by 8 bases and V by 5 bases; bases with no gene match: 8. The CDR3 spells CASSPNRGTEKLFF. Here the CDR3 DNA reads TGCGCCAGCAGTCCTAACAGGGGGACCGAAAAACTGTTTTTT.

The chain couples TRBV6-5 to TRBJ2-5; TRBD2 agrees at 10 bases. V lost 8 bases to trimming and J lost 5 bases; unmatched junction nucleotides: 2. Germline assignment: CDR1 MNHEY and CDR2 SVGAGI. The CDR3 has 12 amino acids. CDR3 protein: CASRGLAETQYF. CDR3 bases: TGTGCCAGCCGGGGACTAGCGGAGACCCAGTACTTC.

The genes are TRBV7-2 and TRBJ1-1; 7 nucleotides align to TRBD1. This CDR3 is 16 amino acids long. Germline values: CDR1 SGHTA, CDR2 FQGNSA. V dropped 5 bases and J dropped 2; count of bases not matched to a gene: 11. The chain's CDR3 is CASSPGGRCSNTEAFF. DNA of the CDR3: TGTGCCAGCAGCCCAGGGGGGCGGTGCTCCAACACTGAAGCTTTCTTT.